The 28 T cell receptor beta chains listed next were all sequenced from one sample in a study of OX40 agonist ivuxolimab in advanced cancers. Produced via immunoSEQ multiplex PCR; TCRdb's table is partial and in-frame only. Of about 52,000 clones in the sample, about 90% were seen once. Sequenced material: CD4+ or CD8+ T cells sorted from blood, taken in a trial of the OX40 agonist ivuxolimab. The receptor set was obtained from an adult with an advanced solid tumor such as melanoma, head and neck, liver or kidney cancer.

The V and J genes are TRBV30 and TRBJ1-1, with D uncertain. The CDR3 length is 12 residues. V was trimmed by 3 bases and J by 1 base, leaving 6 bases between them. From germline, CDR1 is GTSNPN and CDR2 SVGIG (reference sequence). The CDR3 is CAWRGKNTEAFF. DNA of the CDR3: TGTGCCTGGAGGGGTAAGAACACTGAAGCTTTCTTT.

This rearrangement joins TRBV7-6 to TRBJ1-2, with 7 positions matching TRBD1. CDR3 length: 14 amino acids. The germline CDR1 and CDR2 sequences are SGHVS and FNYEAQ. V gave up 5 bases and J gave up 4 bases; unmatched junction bases: 7. The CDR3 nucleotides read TGTGCCAGCAGCCCAGCAGGGGGAGGCTATGGCTACACCTTC. Amino acid sequence: CASSPAGGGYGYTF.

This clone was found a few times. The chain carries TRBV2 and TRBJ1-2; D remains ambiguous. Trimming stripped 6 bases from V and 5 bases from J, with 16 bases between. In germline, CDR1 is SNHLY, CDR2 FYNNEI. The CDR3 has 14 amino acids. The CDR3 reads CASSDRRTSYGYTF. CDR3 bases: TGTGCCAGCAGCGATAGAAGAACCAGTTATGGCTACACCTTC.

The V and J genes are TRBV11-2 and TRBJ2-7; 7 bases match TRBD2. The CDR3 sequence is 16 residues long. The germline gives CDR1 SGHAT, CDR2 FQNNGV. V trimming: 0 bases; J trimming: 5 bases; junction bases outside the gene matches: 10. DNA for the CDR3: TGTGCCAGCAGCTTAGATTGGCGGGGGAACCGCGACGAGCAGTACTTC. This sequence encodes CASSLDWRGNRDEQYF.

V is TRBV18 and J is TRBJ1-2; D gene ambiguous. CDR1 is KGHSH, CDR2 LQKENI, per germline. Trimming took off 3 bases at V and 3 bases at J, with 14 bases between the two ends. CDR3 size: 15 residues. CDR3 region: CASSPGWVADYGYTF. As DNA, the CDR3 is TGTGCCAGCTCACCGGGGTGGGTGGCGGACTATGGCTACACCTTC.

This clone was observed once. The V call is TRBV10-3, the J call TRBJ1-6; D is possibly TRBD1 (5 bases). The CDR3 spans 12 residues. The V gene lost 7 bases and the J gene lost 7 bases, with 8 bases spanning the gap. Germline values: CDR1 ENHRY, CDR2 SYGVKD. CDR3 coding DNA: TGTGCCATCAAGGCAGGGAATTCACCCCTCCACTTT. Protein sequence: CAIKAGNSPLHF.

V usage is TRBV28 and J usage is TRBJ2-5, with D perhaps matching TRBD2 (5 bases). The CDR3 consists of 14 residues. Germline V gene lookup returns CDR1 MDHEN and CDR2 SYDVKM. V was pared by 6 bases and J by 5 bases, with 16 bases between. In DNA form, the CDR3 reads TGTGCCAGCAGCTTTACTAGTGGGCTGGAGACCCAGTACTTC. Translating gives CASSFTSGLETQYF.

The V and J genes are TRBV6-1 and TRBJ1-2, with D tentatively TRBD1 (5 bases). CDR3 length: 13 residues. Germline V gives CDR1 MNHNS, CDR2 SASEGT. V was cut by 8 bases and J by 7 bases, with 17 bases left in between. In DNA form, the CDR3 reads TGTGCCAGCCTCGACAGCTTTGGCGTTGGCTACACCTTC. It encodes CASLDSFGVGYTF.

The chain combines TRBV7-9 with TRBJ1-1; the match to TRBD1 covers 7 bases. The length of the CDR3 is 14 residues. Germline V lookup: CDR1 SEHNR, CDR2 FQNEAQ (reference sequence). V lost 6 bases, J lost 10 bases, and 14 bases stayed unmatched. CDR3 bases: TGTGCCAGCAGTTTACCGACAGGGAGGGCCGGAGCTTTCTTT. Its protein is CASSLPTGRAGAFF.

The DNA for the CDR3 is TGTGCCAGCAGAAACGGGGACAGGGGTGGGGCCAACGTCCTGACTTTC. It specifies CASRNGDRGGANVLTF. The chain couples TRBV27 to TRBJ2-6; 10 bases align to TRBD1. This CDR3 has 16 amino acids. Trimming at V came to 6 bases and at J to 3 bases, leaving 5 bases not matched to a gene. Germline V gene data show CDR1 as MNHEY and CDR2 as SMNVEV (reference sequence). The variable domain in full, completed from reference TRBV27 and TRBJ2-6, reads EAQVTQNPRYLITVTGKKLTVTCSQNMNHEYMSWYRQDPGLGLRQIYYSMNVEVTDKGDVPEGYKVSRKEKRNFPLILESPSPNQTSLYFCASRNGDRGGANVLTFGAGSRLTVL.

This sequence joins TRBV29-1 and TRBJ2-5; TRBD1 aligns across 9 bases. This CDR3 has 15 amino acids. Trimming at V came to 3 bases and at J to 1 base, leaving 6 bases not matched to a gene. The germline gives CDR1 SQVTM, CDR2 ANQGSEA. This chain's CDR3 is CSVERYRGLQETQYF. Here the CDR3 DNA reads TGCAGCGTTGAGAGGTACAGGGGGCTCCAAGAGACCCAGTACTTC.

The chain recombines TRBV6-1 with TRBJ2-5; 8 bases map to TRBD2. Trimming took 1 base from V and 2 from J; bases not matched to a gene: 9. The CDR3 contains 17 residues. Germline CDR1 MNHNS, CDR2 SASEGT. The CDR3 region has the DNA TGTGCCAGCAGTGAAGTTCTTGCGGGGGGTTTACAAGAGACCCAGTACTTC. Its protein is CASSEVLAGGLQETQYF.

This chain connects TRBV27 to TRBJ2-7; perhaps TRBD1 as D (7 bases). Trimming removed 2 bases at V and 7 bases at J, with 15 bases between. Germline V gives CDR1 MNHEY, CDR2 SMNVEV (reference sequence). There are 14 residues in the CDR3. The CDR3 nucleotides read TGTGCCAGCAGTTTAGCAGGGGGGCCTAAAGAGCAGTACTTC. This translates into CASSLAGGPKEQYF.

The chain recombines TRBV30 with TRBJ1-2; D is possibly TRBD1 (5 bases). The V and J ends lost 3 bases and 5 bases respectively, with 19 bases between them. The CDR3 has 15 amino acids. CDR1 GTSNPN and CDR2 SVGIG come from the germline V gene (reference sequence). The DNA of the CDR3 is TGTGCCTGGAGGGACCGGGACCGAGGCCGATATGGCTACACCTTC. It translates to CAWRDRDRGRYGYTF.

Here the CDR3 DNA reads TGTGCCACCACGCGGGGCGGAGGAAGGCAGTACTTC. Protein: CATTRGGGRQYF. The chain employs TRBV10-3 and TRBJ2-7, with a weak D call TRBD2 (6 bases). Germline V gene data show CDR1 as ENHRY and CDR2 as SYGVKD. The V and J ends lost 10 bases and 9 bases respectively, with 19 bases between them. The CDR3 is 12 residues long.

The chain is built from TRBV11-2 and TRBJ1-4, with no clear D. V gave up 0 bases and J gave up 10 bases, with 12 bases separating them. From germline, CDR1 is SGHAT and CDR2 FQNNGV. The CDR3 has 14 amino acids. CDR3 sequence: CASSLEGSSGKLFF. In DNA form, the CDR3 reads TGTGCCAGCAGCTTAGAAGGGTCCTCGGGAAAACTGTTTTTT.

V gene TRBV27 combines with J gene TRBJ2-7, with a weak D call TRBD1 (6 bases). This CDR3 comprises 15 residues. The germline V gene encodes CDR1 MNHEY and CDR2 SMNVEV (reference sequence). Trimming took off 6 bases at V and 1 base at J, with 16 bases between the two ends. The CDR3 sequence: CASSRVGTSSYEQYF. In DNA form, the CDR3 reads TGTGCCAGCAGCAGAGTTGGGACATCGTCCTACGAGCAGTACTTC.

V is TRBV6-6 and J is TRBJ1-1, with D perhaps TRBD1 (6 bases). V was cut by 6 bases and J by 1 base, with 15 bases left in between. CDR3 length: 15 amino acids. Germline values: CDR1 MNHNY, CDR2 SVGAGI (reference sequence). DNA of the CDR3: TGTGCCAGCAGCGAAACCGGGACAAGGAACACTGAAGCTTTCTTT. Its translation is CASSETGTRNTEAFF.

This chain joins TRBV12-5 and TRBJ2-7; D is undetermined. Germline loops: CDR1 LGHNT, CDR2 FRNRAP. The CDR3 extends over 17 amino acids. The V and J ends lost 3 bases and 0 bases respectively, with 18 bases between them. The CDR3: CASGFARLGQISYEQYF. The CDR3 DNA reads as TGTGCTAGTGGTTTCGCCCGCCTAGGGCAGATCTCCTACGAGCAGTACTTC. The entire variable domain, with the rest obtained from reference TRBV12-5 and TRBJ2-7, is as follows: DARVTQTPRHKVTEMGQEVTMRCQPILGHNTVFWYRQTMMQGLELLAYFRNRAPLDDSGMPKDRFSAEMPDATLATLKIQPSEPRDSAVYFCASGFARLGQISYEQYFGPGTRLTVT.

J is TRBJ1-5 and V is TRBV30, with 8 bases aligning to TRBD1. V trimming: 5 bases; J trimming: 5 bases; junction bases outside the gene matches: 8. Germline V lookup: CDR1 GTSNPN, CDR2 SVGIG (reference sequence). CDR3 size: 14 residues. The CDR3 region is CAWRAGGLDQPQHF. In nucleotides, the CDR3 is TGTGCCTGGCGAGCAGGGGGCCTGGATCAGCCCCAGCATTTT.

This clone is a singleton in its sample. The gene calls are TRBV5-4 and TRBJ2-1; D is ambiguous. V was pared by 0 bases and J by 5 bases, with 9 bases between. The CDR3 spans 14 residues. CDR1 is SGHNT, CDR2 YYREEE, per germline (reference sequence). Here the CDR3 reads CASSLVGLNNEQFF. The CDR3 DNA is TGTGCCAGCAGCTTGGTAGGGTTGAACAATGAGCAGTTCTTC.

The chain uses TRBV5-5 and TRBJ1-2, with a possible D match to TRBD1 (6 bases). V was shortened by 4 bases and J by 4 bases, with 20 bases between the two germline ends. CDR1 is SGHKS and CDR2 is YYEKEE in the germline V gene (reference sequence). This CDR3 spans 16 amino acids. The CDR3 bases are TGTGCCAGCAGCCCCACTGGCCGCGGCAGGGGCTATGGCTACACCTTC. Its translation: CASSPTGRGRGYGYTF.

The gene calls are TRBV19 and TRBJ1-2; D perhaps matches TRBD1 (5 bases). Germline V gene lookup returns CDR1 LNHDA and CDR2 SQIVND (reference sequence). Deletions cut 5 bases from V and 0 bases from J, with 19 bases between. The CDR3 covers 17 residues. The CDR3 region is CASSPGQSGVANYGYTF. CDR3 DNA: TGTGCCAGTAGTCCGGGGCAGTCGGGCGTAGCTAACTATGGCTACACCTTC. Complete variable domain (other parts from reference TRBV19 and TRBJ1-2): DGGITQSPKYLFRKEGQNVTLSCEQNLNHDAMYWYRQDPGQGLRLIYYSQIVNDFQKGDIAEGYSVSREKKESFPLTVTSAQKNPTAFYLCASSPGQSGVANYGYTFGSGTRLTVV.

The chain uses TRBV28 and TRBJ2-5, with 8 bases that match TRBD2. Looked up from germline, CDR1 is MDHEN and CDR2 is SYDVKM. CDR3 length equals 14 residues. Unmatched junction bases numbered 7, after V lost 3 bases and J lost 7 bases. CDR3 sequence: CASSFVSGVGTQYF. The CDR3 DNA reads as TGTGCCAGCAGTTTTGTTAGCGGGGTCGGGACCCAGTACTTC.

The chain recombines TRBV27 with TRBJ2-7, with unresolved D. The CDR3 sequence is 13 residues long. The V gene's germline CDR1 is MNHEY and CDR2 SMNVEV (reference sequence). Trimming left V 3 bases short and J 0 bases short, with 6 bases between. CDR3 bases: TGTGCCAGCAGTTTTGACACCTCCTACGAGCAGTACTTC. Translated: CASSFDTSYEQYF.

This sequence joins TRBV5-1 and TRBJ2-7, with TRBD2 matching 7 bases. V shed 7 bases and J 4 bases; nucleotides not matched to a gene: 8. The CDR3 contains 13 residues. Germline assignment: CDR1 SGHRS and CDR2 YFSETQ. The CDR3 DNA is TGCGCCAGCCGACTGGACGGGGGGTACGAGCAGTACTTC. Its translation is CASRLDGGYEQYF.

The J gene is TRBJ1-3, the V gene TRBV30; TRBD1 is a possible D gene (6 bases). Trimming left V 4 bases short and J 3 bases short, with 22 bases between. This CDR3 comprises 17 residues. Germline V lookup: CDR1 GTSNPN, CDR2 SVGIG (reference sequence). For the CDR3, the DNA is TGTGCCTGGAATGATCCCTACAGGGAGATTAGTGGAAACACCATATATTTT. This translates into CAWNDPYREISGNTIYF.

This clone was seen only once. This sequence joins TRBV5-1 and TRBJ2-1, with a tentative D call TRBD2 (6 bases). The CDR3 has 14 residues. In germline, CDR1 is SGHRS, CDR2 YFSETQ. The V gene lost 4 bases and the J gene lost 8 bases, with 16 bases spanning the gap. The CDR3 region has the DNA TGCGCCAGCAGCCAGCGACTAGTCCTCGATGAGCAGTTCTTC. The encoded protein is CASSQRLVLDEQFF.